The rows below give T cell receptor beta chains drawn from one sample of a study of immune evolution from preneoplasia to lung adenocarcinoma. Assay used: immunoSEQ multiplex PCR; TCRdb lists only in-frame clones, some missing. This sample yields roughly 5,000 clones, of which around 81% are seen a single time; about 9.4% belongs to the top ten. Sequences were obtained from FFPE normal lung tissue adjacent to the tumor. Every receptor here comes from a person between 50 and 70 years old with lung adenocarcinoma. CDR3s include the opening cysteine and the closing phenylalanine or tryptophan. D genes are given only for firm matches. A row's size may be missing; if present it is once, few, many or a size class.

J: TRBJ2-7; D: NA; V: TRBV11-3; size: NA; CDR3: CASSLGGGRSYEQYF; DNA: TGTGCCAGCAGCCTAGGTGGCGGGCGATCCTACGAGCAGTACTTC
J: TRBJ2-1; D: TRBD2; V: TRBV4-1; size: few; CDR3: CASSQSVAGGPYNEQFF; DNA: TGCGCCAGCAGCCAATCGGTAGCGGGAGGGCCCTACAATGAGCAGTTCTTC
J: TRBJ2-2; D: NA; V: TRBV28; size: NA; CDR3: CASSVFGELFF; DNA: TGTGCCAGCAGCGTTTTCGGGGAGCTGTTTTTT
J: TRBJ2-1; D: TRBD2; V: TRBV30; size: NA; CDR3: CAWISGPGRGRGYNEQFF; DNA: TGTGCCTGGATTTCGGGTCCTGGGCGGGGGAGAGGCTACAATGAGCAGTTCTTC
J: TRBJ2-7; D: NA; V: TRBV6-1; size: NA; CDR3: CASSEGYKQYF; DNA: TGTGCCAGCAGTGAAGGGTATAAGCAGTACTTC
J: TRBJ2-3; D: TRBD1; V: TRBV9; size: NA; CDR3: CASSGTGGTDTQYF; DNA: TGTGCCAGCAGCGGGACAGGGGGCACAGATACGCAGTATTTT
J: TRBJ1-5; D: NA; V: TRBV2; size: NA; CDR3: CASSETGNQPQHF; DNA: TGTGCCAGCAGTGAGACGGGCAATCAGCCCCAACATTTT
J: TRBJ1-1; D: NA; V: TRBV25-1; size: NA; CDR3: CASSGWGANTEAFF; DNA: TGTGCCAGCAGTGGCTGGGGGGCGAACACTGAAGCTTTCTTT
J: TRBJ2-7; D: NA; V: TRBV4-2; size: once; CDR3: CASSQERLGWGEQYF; DNA: TGTGCCAGCAGCCAAGAGAGGTTAGGATGGGGCGAGCAGTACTTC
J: TRBJ2-2; D: NA; V: TRBV19; size: NA; CDR3: CASSPTVGGELFF; DNA: TGTGCCAGTAGCCCGACCGTAGGCGGGGAGCTGTTTTTT
J: TRBJ2-1; D: NA; V: TRBV5-1; size: NA; CDR3: CASSEKGTAYNEQFF; DNA: TGCGCCAGCAGCGAAAAAGGGACGGCCTACAATGAGCAGTTCTTC
J: TRBJ2-6; D: NA; V: TRBV11-3; size: NA; CDR3: CASSLVKYSGANVLTF; DNA: TGTGCCAGCAGCTTAGTGAAGTACTCTGGGGCCAACGTCCTGACTTTC
J: TRBJ2-1; D: NA; V: TRBV5-1; size: NA; CDR3: CASSLEGSLSSYNEQFF; DNA: TGCGCCAGCAGCTTGGAAGGAAGTCTGAGCTCCTACAATGAGCAGTTCTTC
J: TRBJ2-7; D: NA; V: TRBV5-6; size: NA; CDR3: CASSLLGLDSYEQYF; DNA: TGTGCCAGCAGCTTGTTAGGCCTGGACTCCTACGAGCAGTACTTC
J: TRBJ1-3; D: NA; V: TRBV5-1; size: NA; CDR3: CASSLDRTSGNTIYF; DNA: TGCGCCAGCAGCTTGGATCGAACCTCTGGAAACACCATATATTTT
J: TRBJ1-5; D: NA; V: TRBV6-6; size: NA; CDR3: CASSSRQVNSNQPQHF; DNA: TGTGCCAGCAGTTCCCGACAGGTCAATAGCAATCAGCCCCAGCATTTT
J: TRBJ2-7; D: TRBD2; V: TRBV7-8; size: NA; CDR3: CASSPRGRGRAYEQYF; DNA: TGTGCCAGCAGCCCCCGGGGTCGAGGGAGGGCATACGAGCAGTACTTC
J: TRBJ2-1; D: NA; V: TRBV7-2; size: NA; CDR3: CASSSEWVVFTGEQFF; DNA: TGTGCCAGCAGCTCCGAATGGGTGGTCTTTACAGGTGAGCAGTTCTTC
J: TRBJ1-1; D: NA; V: TRBV29-1; size: NA; CDR3: CSVELTGSNTEAFF; DNA: TGCAGCGTTGAACTTACAGGGTCAAACACTGAAGCTTTCTTT
J: TRBJ2-3; D: TRBD1; V: TRBV14; size: once; CDR3: CASSPIRDRGDTQYF; DNA: TGTGCCAGCAGCCCCATACGGGACAGGGGTGATACGCAGTATTTT
J: TRBJ2-2; D: NA; V: TRBV7-2; size: NA; CDR3: CASSLELLFGGELFF; DNA: TGTGCCAGCAGCTTAGAGCTCTTATTTGGCGGGGAGCTGTTTTTT
J: TRBJ2-7; D: TRBD1; V: TRBV5-5; size: NA; CDR3: CASSLIGQGNEQYF; DNA: TGTGCCAGCAGCTTGATAGGACAGGGCAACGAGCAGTACTTC
J: TRBJ2-3; D: NA; V: TRBV4-1; size: NA; CDR3: CASSHGRVTDTQYF; DNA: TGCGCCAGCAGCCATGGGCGGGTCACAGATACGCAGTATTTT
J: TRBJ1-1; D: NA; V: TRBV18; size: few; CDR3: CASSVGAGEAFF; DNA: TGTGCCAGCTCAGTCGGGGCAGGGGAAGCTTTCTTT
J: TRBJ2-3; D: TRBD2; V: TRBV4-1; size: NA; CDR3: CASSQDVGSGRPDTQYF; DNA: TGCGCCAGCAGCCAAGATGTTGGGAGCGGGAGGCCAGATACGCAGTATTTT
J: TRBJ2-7; D: NA; V: TRBV30; size: NA; CDR3: CAWSSEGYLSYEQYF; DNA: TGTGCCTGGAGCTCTGAGGGGTACCTCTCCTACGAGCAGTACTTC
J: TRBJ1-1; D: TRBD1; V: TRBV10-3; size: once; CDR3: CAIKRSLAGGTTEAFF; DNA: TGTGCCATCAAAAGAAGTTTGGCAGGGGGCACTACTGAAGCTTTCTTT
J: TRBJ1-1; D: NA; V: TRBV29-1; size: NA; CDR3: CSVPPASPNTEAFF; DNA: TGCAGCGTTCCCCCAGCCAGTCCGAACACTGAAGCTTTCTTT
J: TRBJ2-7; D: TRBD2; V: TRBV4-2; size: NA; CDR3: CASSPQPRFGLAGDEQYF; DNA: TGTGCCAGCAGCCCTCAACCCAGATTTGGACTAGCGGGGGACGAGCAGTACTTC
J: TRBJ2-7; D: TRBD2; V: TRBV5-4; size: NA; CDR3: CASRRGLAGGDEQYF; DNA: TGTGCCAGCAGGAGGGGACTAGCGGGAGGGGACGAGCAGTACTTC
J: TRBJ2-2; D: TRBD1; V: TRBV9; size: NA; CDR3: CASSVAPGQGTGELFF; DNA: TGTGCCAGCAGCGTAGCTCCGGGACAGGGGACCGGGGAGCTGTTTTTT
J: TRBJ2-1; D: TRBD2; V: TRBV4-2; size: NA; CDR3: CASSQDTSGYNEQFF; DNA: TGTGCCAGCAGCCAAGATACTAGCGGGTACAATGAGCAGTTCTTC
J: TRBJ1-1; D: TRBD1; V: TRBV7-9; size: large; CDR3: CASSFGDRGSTEAFF; DNA: TGTGCCAGCAGCTTCGGGGACAGGGGGTCGACTGAAGCTTTCTTT
J: TRBJ2-7; D: NA; V: TRBV15; size: NA; CDR3: CATSALVGGSYEQYF; DNA: TGTGCCACCAGCGCCCTCGTAGGGGGCTCCTACGAGCAGTACTTC
J: TRBJ2-5; D: TRBD2; V: TRBV18; size: NA; CDR3: CASSPASSGSETQYF; DNA: TGTGCCAGCTCACCAGCTTCTAGCGGGAGTGAGACCCAGTACTTC
J: TRBJ1-2; D: TRBD1; V: TRBV2; size: NA; CDR3: CASSEGDRTYYGYTF; DNA: TGTGCCAGCAGTGAAGGGGACAGAACTTACTATGGCTACACCTTC
J: TRBJ1-2; D: NA; V: TRBV9; size: NA; CDR3: CASSESTGNYGYTF; DNA: TGTGCCAGCAGCGAGAGCACAGGAAACTATGGCTACACCTTC
J: TRBJ1-2; D: NA; V: TRBV29-1; size: NA; CDR3: CSVEGDLGYTF; DNA: TGCAGCGTTGAAGGGGACTTAGGCTACACCTTC
J: TRBJ2-3; D: NA; V: TRBV2; size: once; CDR3: CASSPDSSGTDTQYF; DNA: TGTGCCAGCAGTCCCGACTCGTCTGGCACAGATACGCAGTATTTT
J: TRBJ2-3; D: TRBD2; V: TRBV5-1; size: few; CDR3: CASRDTSGDPYTQYF; DNA: TGCGCCAGCAGGGACACTAGCGGGGACCCGTATACGCAGTATTTT
J: TRBJ2-1; D: NA; V: TRBV20-1; size: once; CDR3: CSVEVYNEQFF; DNA: TGCAGTGTGGAGGTTTACAATGAGCAGTTCTTC
J: TRBJ2-7; D: NA; V: TRBV2; size: NA; CDR3: CASRPQLSYEQYF; DNA: TGTGCCAGCAGGCCACAGCTTTCCTACGAGCAGTACTTC